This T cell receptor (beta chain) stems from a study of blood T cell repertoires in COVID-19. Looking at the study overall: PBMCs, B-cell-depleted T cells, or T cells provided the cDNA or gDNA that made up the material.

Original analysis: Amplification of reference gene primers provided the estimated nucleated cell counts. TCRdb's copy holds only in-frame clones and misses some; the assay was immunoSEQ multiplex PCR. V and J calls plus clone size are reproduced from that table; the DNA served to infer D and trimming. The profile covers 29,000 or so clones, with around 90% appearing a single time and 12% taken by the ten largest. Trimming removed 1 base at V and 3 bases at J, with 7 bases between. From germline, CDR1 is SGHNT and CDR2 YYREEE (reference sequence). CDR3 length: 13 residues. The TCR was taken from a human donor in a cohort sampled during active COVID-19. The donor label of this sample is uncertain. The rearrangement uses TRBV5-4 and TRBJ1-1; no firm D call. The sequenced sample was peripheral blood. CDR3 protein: CASSLNQDTEAFF. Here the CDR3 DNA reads TGTGCCAGCAGCTTGAATCAGGACACTGAAGCTTTCTTT.